Below, 15 T cell receptor beta chains from the same sample are listed, as sequenced in a study of control samples from healthy donors and cancer patients (dated by TCRdb to 2020 to 2021). The library was obtained by the immunoSEQ multiplex PCR assay. What TCRdb holds here is the immuneACCESS table cut down to in-frame rearrangements. Part of the clones is not present; checked against another copy, under half of the missing clones reflect an unresolved V gene, and the others are unexplained. A total of approximately 170,000 clones appear in this sample, 88% of them only once. Jointly, the top ten make up 4% to 6% of the sample. The specimen sequenced was blood. The receptors shown here come from a woman aged 25 to 45 in good health.

This chain joins TRBV5-1 and TRBJ2-5; D unresolved. The germline V and J ends were trimmed by 3 bases and 5 bases, with 11 bases remaining between them. The CDR3 totals 13 residues. Germline V gene data show CDR1 as SGHRS and CDR2 as YFSETQ. Here the CDR3 reads CASSWGIGETQYF. CDR3 in DNA: TGCGCCAGCAGCTGGGGAATCGGGGAGACCCAGTACTTC.

J is TRBJ1-5 and V is TRBV2, with D possibly TRBD1 on 6 matching bases. V lost 7 bases and J 2 bases, leaving 12 bases between the germline ends. The CDR3 has 14 amino acids. The germline V gene encodes CDR1 SNHLY and CDR2 FYNNEI. The CDR3 spells CASKGGGGNQPQHF. CDR3 nucleotides: TGTGCCAGCAAGGGGGGGGGTGGCAATCAGCCCCAGCATTTT. Together with reference TRBV2 and TRBJ1-5, the CDR3 gives the full variable domain: EPEVTQTPSHQVTQMGQEVILRCVPISNHLYFYWYRQILGQKVEFLVSFYNNEISEKSEIFDDQFSVERPDGSNFTLKIRSTKLEDSAMYFCASKGGGGNQPQHFGDGTRLSIL.

V usage is TRBV5-5 and J usage is TRBJ2-2, with D possibly being TRBD1 (6 bases). CDR3 length equals 12 residues. The germline V and J ends were trimmed by 4 bases and 8 bases, with 9 bases remaining between them. CDR1 is SGHKS and CDR2 is YYEKEE in the germline V gene (reference sequence). The CDR3 bases are TGTGCCAGCAGCCCAGGGGAGGGGGAGCTGTTTTTT. Translation gives CASSPGEGELFF. Looking up the rest from reference TRBV5-5 and TRBJ2-2 gives the full variable domain: DAGVTQSPTHLIKTRGQQVTLRCSPISGHKSVSWYQQVLGQGPQFIFQYYEKEERGRGNFPDRFSARQFPNYSSELNVNALLLGDSALYLCASSPGEGELFFGEGSRLTVL.

The chain carries TRBV6-2 or TRBV6-3 and TRBJ2-4; 7 positions agree with TRBD1. The length of the CDR3 is 14 residues. V shed 6 bases and J 8 bases; nucleotides not matched to a gene: 10. CDR1 MNHEY and CDR2 SVGEGT come from the germline V gene. CDR3 bases: TGTGCCAGCAGCCAGCCAGGGGGAAGAGACATTCAGTACTTC. Its protein is CASSQPGGRDIQYF.

This clone is a singleton in its sample. The V and J genes are TRBV28 and TRBJ2-7; D might be TRBD1 (5 bases). Germline CDR1 MDHEN, CDR2 SYDVKM. Between the trimmed V and J ends, which lost 6 bases and 3 bases, there was a span of 21 bases. This CDR3 contains 16 residues. The CDR3, as DNA: TGTGCCAGCAGGGGGCCAGGTACACTCGACGACTACGAGCAGTACTTC. It is translated as CASRGPGTLDDYEQYF.

The rearrangement joins TRBV11-2 to TRBJ1-5, with no clear D. This CDR3 contains 14 residues. Looked up from germline, CDR1 is SGHAT and CDR2 is FQNNGV. V shed 4 bases and J shed 1 base, with 8 bases lying between them. The chain's CDR3 is CASSSGPSNQPQHF. The CDR3 nucleotides read TGTGCCAGCAGCTCCGGGCCGAGCAATCAGCCCCAGCATTTT.

J is TRBJ2-3 and V is TRBV2; 8 bases fit TRBD2. Trimming removed 6 bases from V and 6 bases from J; junction bases left unmatched: 26. CDR1 is SNHLY, CDR2 FYNNEI, per germline. The CDR3 extends over 20 amino acids. The CDR3 reads CASRVTAAARVGRDGDTQYF. In DNA, the CDR3 is TGTGCCAGCAGGGTAACGGCAGCTGCCAGGGTCGGGAGGGACGGTGATACGCAGTATTTT.

This chain links TRBV7-9 with TRBJ2-4; 8 bases agree with TRBD2. This CDR3 is 16 amino acids long. J gave up 0 bases and V 4 bases, and 5 bases lay outside the gene matches. The germline gives CDR1 SEHNR, CDR2 FQNEAQ (reference sequence). The CDR3 nucleotides are TGTGCCAGCAGCTCAAGCGGGGGACTAGCCAAAAACATTCAGTACTTC. It is translated as CASSSSGGLAKNIQYF.

This clone was observed once. The chain is built from TRBV10-2 and TRBJ2-7; D remains ambiguous. Germline CDR1 and CDR2: WSHSY and SAAADI. V was trimmed by 6 bases and J by 2 bases, leaving 8 bases between them. The CDR3 totals 12 residues. This CDR3 is CASRGDAYEQYV. CDR3 bases: TGCGCCAGCAGAGGTGACGCCTACGAGCAGTACGTC.

The chain has TRBV7-2 and TRBJ2-2; 12 bases map to TRBD2. Germline values: CDR1 SGHTA, CDR2 FQGNSA. The CDR3 runs 15 residues. The J segment lost 4 bases and the V segment lost 4 bases, leaving 1 base of the junction unmatched. CDR3 sequence reads: CASSSTSGSTGELFF. CDR3 nucleotides: TGTGCCAGCAGCTCGACTAGCGGGAGCACCGGGGAGCTGTTTTTT.

The rearrangement links TRBV4-1 to TRBJ2-7; D gene ambiguous. Trimming removed 1 base at V and 5 bases at J, with 15 bases between. The CDR3 runs to 15 residues. Germline V lookup: CDR1 MGHRA, CDR2 YSYEKL. CDR3: CASSQALRGTNEQYF. CDR3 in DNA: TGCGCCAGCAGCCAAGCCCTTCGTGGAACCAACGAGCAGTACTTC.

This clone was counted once. The rearrangement links TRBV3-1 (or the pseudogene TRBV3-2) to TRBJ2-5; D perhaps matches TRBD2 (6 bases). Germline V gene sequence: CDR1 LGHDT, CDR2 YNNKEL (reference sequence). This CDR3 comprises 15 residues. V was clipped by 0 bases and J by 1 base, with 9 bases between them. CDR3 protein: CASSQEGTLQETQYF. The CDR3 coding sequence is TGTGCCAGCAGCCAAGAAGGGACTCTCCAAGAGACCCAGTACTTC.

The J gene is TRBJ2-5, the V gene TRBV5-1; 8 bases map to TRBD2. CDR3 length: 15 amino acids. Germline assignment: CDR1 SGHRS and CDR2 YFSETQ. The J segment lost 0 bases and the V segment lost 4 bases, leaving 5 bases of the junction unmatched. The CDR3 DNA reads TGCGCCAGCAGCCTAGCGGGCCTGTACCAAGAGACCCAGTACTTC. This codes for CASSLAGLYQETQYF.

The V call is TRBV3-1 (or the pseudogene TRBV3-2), the J call TRBJ2-1, with D perhaps TRBD2 (6 bases). The CDR3 runs to 16 residues. Germline CDR1 and CDR2: LGHDT and YNNKEL (reference sequence). V lost 6 bases, J lost 0 bases, and 15 bases lay in between. The CDR3 DNA reads TGTGCCAGCAGGGGAAGGGGCGGGACCTCCTACAATGAGCAGTTCTTC. It specifies CASRGRGGTSYNEQFF.

This clone showed up just once. The CDR3 nucleotides are TGTGCCAGCAGTTTCCTAGCGGGAGTGAGGGAGCACAATGAGCAGTTCTTC. This encodes CASSFLAGVREHNEQFF. The genes are TRBV28 and TRBJ2-1; 10 bases line up with TRBD2. The trim removed 3 bases at V and 5 bases at J, leaving 10 bases unmatched. The CDR3 length is 17 residues. Germline CDR1 is MDHEN and CDR2 is SYDVKM.